One and the same sample provided the 25 T cell receptor beta chains below, sequenced in a study of blood T cells in healthy people across ages. A second roughly 7 to 12 cycle PCR used barcoded and J-beta primers. TCRdb re-called the 5' RACE reads through MiXCR, storing one row per CDR3 protein. The profile shows about 1.7 million distinct CDR3 sequences, over 25% of them singletons. Sequenced: blood. These receptors originate from a woman aged 25-40 years in good health.

The chain recombines TRBV20-1 with TRBJ1-4, with D perhaps TRBD1 (5 bases). CDR3 length: 13 residues. CDR1 and CDR2 (germline): DFQATT, SNEGSKA (reference sequence). V lost 4 bases, J lost 7 bases, and 13 bases lay in between. The CDR3 DNA reads as TGCAGTGCTACAGGGATCGGTAGTGAAAAACTGTTTTTT. This encodes CSATGIGSEKLFF.

V gene TRBV7-2 combines with J gene TRBJ2-5; 10 bases fit TRBD2. The J call may be mistaken, given a closer DNA end match to TRBJ2-7. CDR1 is SGHTA, CDR2 FQGNSA, per germline. The CDR3 loop spans 17 amino acids. CDR3 DNA: TGTGCCAGCAGCTTAGTTACTAGCGGGATTCTCCCGCCCGAGCAGTACTTC. This codes for CASSLVTSGILPPEQYF.

The sample holds a few counts of this clonotype. The chain combines TRBV6-5 with TRBJ1-2, with TRBD1 identical over 9 bases. Germline CDR1 and CDR2: MNHEY and SVGAGI. The length of the CDR3 is 16 residues. V shed 0 bases and J 6 bases; nucleotides not matched to a gene: 8. CDR3 in DNA: TGTGCCAGCAGTTACTCAGGGGGACAGGGCTCCCATGGCTACACCTTC. This encodes CASSYSGGQGSHGYTF.

In its sample, this clonotype was seen a few times. The chain has TRBV20-1 and TRBJ1-4; weak D call: TRBD1 (6 bases). Trimming removed 6 bases at V and 4 bases at J, with 15 bases between. Germline-derived CDR1 and CDR2 are DFQATT and SNEGSKA (reference sequence). The CDR3 is made up of 14 amino acids. The CDR3 DNA reads TGCAGTGCCGAGAAGGGGGACGGTAATGAAAAACTGTTTTTT. Translated: CSAEKGDGNEKLFF.

This clonotype was picked up a small number of times. This sequence joins TRBV12-5 and TRBJ1-2; D possibly corresponds to TRBD1 (6 bases). Trimming pared 0 bases from V and 4 bases from J, leaving 15 bases between. This CDR3 contains 16 residues. The germline CDR1 and CDR2 sequences are LGHNT and FRNRAP. CDR3 residues: CASGLVSGAQGYGYTF. CDR3 DNA sequence: TGTGCTAGTGGTTTGGTATCGGGGGCGCAAGGCTATGGCTACACCTTC.

V gene TRBV2 combines with J gene TRBJ2-7; 11 bases align to TRBD1. Germline V gives CDR1 SNHLY, CDR2 FYNNEI. The CDR3 contains 14 residues. Trimming removed 6 bases from V and 4 bases from J; junction bases left unmatched: 5. CDR3 protein: CASRGRDRGYEQYF. Here the CDR3 DNA reads TGTGCCAGCAGAGGTAGGGACAGGGGGTACGAGCAGTACTTC. The full variable domain, in which reference TRBV2 and TRBJ2-7 provide the parts outside the CDR3, is EPEVTQTPSHQVTQMGQEVILRCVPISNHLYFYWYRQILGQKVEFLVSFYNNEISEKSEIFDDQFSVERPDGSNFTLKIRSTKLEDSAMYFCASRGRDRGYEQYFGPGTRLTVT.

About this clonotype itself: A much larger clone is a single base away; this may be a read error. The genes are TRBV29-1 and TRBJ2-7; 11 bases line up with TRBD1. The V gene's germline CDR1 is SQVTM and CDR2 ANQGSEA. V was pared by 6 bases and J by 5 bases, with 3 bases of the junction left unmatched. This CDR3 is built from 12 residues. The CDR3 here is CSVGQGGDEQYF. CDR3 nucleotides: TGCAGCGTGGGACAGGGGGGGGACGAGCAGTACTTC.

Only a few counts were recorded for this clonotype. The chain carries TRBV20-1 and TRBJ1-1, with 10 positions matching TRBD1. The CDR3 extends over 13 amino acids. The V segment lost 6 bases and the J segment 7 bases; nucleotides outside the gene matches: 8. CDR1 and CDR2 from the germline V gene are DFQATT and SNEGSKA (reference sequence). The CDR3 is CSAIDRGLDEAFF. CDR3 nucleotides: TGCAGTGCCATAGACAGGGGGCTAGATGAAGCTTTCTTT.

This clonotype was recorded a few times. The chain links TRBV5-1 to TRBJ2-1, with D maybe TRBD1 (6 bases). Germline assignment: CDR1 SGHRS and CDR2 YFSETQ. Between the trimmed V and J ends, which lost 4 bases and 1 base, there was a span of 12 bases. The CDR3 runs 15 residues. CDR3 bases: TGCGCCAGCAGCACCACAGGGATTTCCTACAATGAGCAGTTCTTC. Residues: CASSTTGISYNEQFF.

V gene TRBV7-9 combines with J gene TRBJ2-1; 10 bases align to TRBD2. CDR1 is SEHNR, CDR2 FQNEAQ, per germline (reference sequence). The J segment lost 7 bases and the V segment lost 2 bases, leaving 17 bases of the junction unmatched. The CDR3 runs 19 residues. This CDR3 reads CASSLRGGTSDFLWNEQFF. CDR3 DNA sequence: TGTGCCAGCAGCTTAAGAGGGGGGACTAGCGACTTCCTTTGGAATGAGCAGTTCTTC.

In nucleotides, the CDR3 is TGCAGCGCTCTAGCGGGGGGGCCGGTTGGTGAGCAGTTCTTC. Encoded protein: CSALAGGPVGEQFF. This sequence joins TRBV29-1 and TRBJ2-1, with 12 nucleotides matching TRBD2. Germline loops: CDR1 SQVTM, CDR2 ANQGSEA. This CDR3 contains 14 residues. The trim removed 7 bases at V and 9 bases at J, leaving 10 bases unmatched.

A note on this clonotype: A much larger clone differs from this one at a single base, so this may be a read error. The rearrangement uses TRBV6-6 and TRBJ2-7; the D gene is possibly TRBD1 (7 bases). Germline loops: CDR1 MNHNY, CDR2 SVGAGI (reference sequence). Trimming removed 0 bases at V and 3 bases at J, with 15 bases between. The CDR3 consists of 16 residues. The CDR3 sequence is CASSYSVGQTSYEQYF. Written as DNA, the CDR3 is TGTGCCAGCAGTTACTCGGTGGGACAGACTAGCTACGAGCAGTACTTC.

This chain uses TRBV9 with TRBJ1-1; no firm D call. The germline V gene has CDR1 SGDLS and CDR2 YYNGEE. The length of the CDR3 is 14 residues. Trimming took 2 bases from V and 4 from J, leaving 12 bases between them. CDR3 nucleotides: TGTGCCAGCAGCGTTGCAGGCCCAGGCACTGAAGCTTTCTTT. This sequence encodes CASSVAGPGTEAFF.

The V call is TRBV4-3, the J call TRBJ1-2, with TRBD1 matching over 9 bases. Losses at the gene ends were 1 base for V and 8 bases for J; bases not matched to a gene: 11. The germline CDR1 and CDR2 sequences are LGHNA and YSLEER. The CDR3 loop spans 16 amino acids. The CDR3 nucleotides are TGCGCCAGCAGCCAAGGAGGACAGGGGCGACTTTCCGGCTACACCTTC. It yields the protein CASSQGGQGRLSGYTF.

This clonotype was seen at least ten times. This chain joins TRBV6-4 and TRBJ2-1; the match to TRBD2 covers 8 bases. This CDR3 comprises 14 residues. J gave up 6 bases and V 6 bases, and 7 bases lay outside the gene matches. CDR1 MRHNA and CDR2 SNTAGT come from the germline V gene. CDR3 loop: CASSRTSQGNEQFF. Written as DNA, the CDR3 is TGTGCCAGCAGCAGGACTAGCCAGGGCAATGAGCAGTTCTTC.

The chain has TRBV2 and TRBJ2-1, with D perhaps matching TRBD1 (7 bases). Germline CDR1 and CDR2: SNHLY and FYNNEI. V lost 4 bases to trimming and J lost 9 bases, with 22 bases between them. This CDR3 contains 16 residues. This CDR3 is CASSGGAVQGWGEQFF. CDR3 in DNA: TGTGCCAGCAGTGGGGGGGCCGTACAGGGGTGGGGTGAGCAGTTCTTC.

This chain uses TRBV7-9 with TRBJ1-5, with no clear D. The germline gives CDR1 SEHNR, CDR2 FQNEAQ (reference sequence). CDR3 size: 13 residues. V gave up 5 bases and J gave up 6 bases, with 11 bases separating them. The CDR3, as DNA: TGTGCCAGCAGCCCAAACGCAGGTCAGCCCCAGCATTTT. Its translation: CASSPNAGQPQHF. The variable domain in full, completed from reference TRBV7-9 and TRBJ1-5, reads DTGVSQNPRHKITKRGQNVTFRCDPISEHNRLYWYRQTLGQGPEFLTYFQNEAQLEKSRLLSDRFSAERPKGSFSTLEIQRTEQGDSAMYLCASSPNAGQPQHFGDGTRLSIL.

The chain uses TRBV7-9 and TRBJ2-1; the D gene is possibly TRBD1 (5 bases). The CDR3 sequence is 13 residues long. V shed 5 bases and J shed 10 bases, with 15 bases lying between them. Germline values: CDR1 SEHNR, CDR2 FQNEAQ (reference sequence). The CDR3 reads CASSKGNPWEQFF. The CDR3 DNA follows: TGTGCCAGCAGCAAGGGGAATCCCTGGGAGCAGTTCTTC.

CDR3 residues: CASSPPGGIVERIQYF. The CDR3 coding sequence is TGTGCCAGCTCACCACCGGGGGGAATCGTTGAAAGGATTCAGTACTTC. The gene calls are TRBV18 and TRBJ2-4; maybe TRBD2 (6 bases). CDR1 and CDR2 from the germline V gene are KGHSH and LQKENI. Trimming shortened V by 0 bases and J by 10 bases, and 19 bases separated the two germline ends. There are 16 residues in the CDR3.

This clonotype has ten or more counts. The V gene is TRBV15, the J gene TRBJ1-2; maybe TRBD1 (6 bases). V lost 0 bases and J lost 4, with 15 bases in between. From germline, CDR1 is LNHNV and CDR2 YYDKDF (reference sequence). The CDR3 sequence is 16 residues long. The CDR3 DNA is TGTGCCACCAGCAGAGAGAGGGGGTCGGGGATCTATGGCTACACCTTC. It codes for CATSRERGSGIYGYTF.

This clonotype has just one count. The chain couples TRBV5-1 to TRBJ1-5; D not certain. This CDR3 contains 13 residues. Germline V gene lookup returns CDR1 SGHRS and CDR2 YFSETQ. Trimming shortened V by 3 bases and J by 4 bases, and 8 bases separated the two germline ends. DNA for the CDR3: TGCGCCAGCAGCTCCACTTTTAATCAGCCCCAGCATTTT. Amino acids: CASSSTFNQPQHF.

J is TRBJ2-3 and V is TRBV20-1, with D perhaps TRBD2 (7 bases). The CDR3 consists of 15 residues. Looked up from germline, CDR1 is DFQATT and CDR2 is SNEGSKA (reference sequence). V dropped 1 base and J dropped 2 bases, with 13 bases sitting between them. The CDR3 coding sequence is TGCAGTGCTAGAGGGCCCGGGGGGCTCACAGATACGCAGTATTTT. Amino acids: CSARGPGGLTDTQYF.

The CDR3 reads CSARVLGGYGYTF. The CDR3 bases are TGCAGTGCTAGAGTCCTCGGGGGCTATGGCTACACCTTC. This rearrangement joins TRBV20-1 to TRBJ1-2; D may be TRBD1 (5 bases). The CDR3 runs to 13 residues. V lost 1 base and J 4 bases, leaving 10 bases between the germline ends. In germline, CDR1 is DFQATT, CDR2 SNEGSKA (reference sequence).

On this clonotype: Possible read error: a much larger clone is one base away. The rearrangement uses TRBV20-1 and TRBJ2-3; no firm D call. The CDR3 covers 14 residues. The germline V gene encodes CDR1 DFQATT and CDR2 SNEGSKA (reference sequence). The CDR3 reads CIARDARDTDTQYF. In DNA form, the CDR3 reads TGCATTGCTAGAGATGCCCGCGACACAGATACGCAGTATTTT.

CDR3 bases: TGTGCCAGCAGCGTGGCTACCGGGTTCACTGAAGCTTTCTTT. This codes for CASSVATGFTEAFF. The V call is TRBV9, the J call TRBJ1-1; D unclear. The germline V gene has CDR1 SGDLS and CDR2 YYNGEE. The germline V and J ends were trimmed by 2 bases and 4 bases, with 12 bases remaining between them. The CDR3 runs 14 residues.